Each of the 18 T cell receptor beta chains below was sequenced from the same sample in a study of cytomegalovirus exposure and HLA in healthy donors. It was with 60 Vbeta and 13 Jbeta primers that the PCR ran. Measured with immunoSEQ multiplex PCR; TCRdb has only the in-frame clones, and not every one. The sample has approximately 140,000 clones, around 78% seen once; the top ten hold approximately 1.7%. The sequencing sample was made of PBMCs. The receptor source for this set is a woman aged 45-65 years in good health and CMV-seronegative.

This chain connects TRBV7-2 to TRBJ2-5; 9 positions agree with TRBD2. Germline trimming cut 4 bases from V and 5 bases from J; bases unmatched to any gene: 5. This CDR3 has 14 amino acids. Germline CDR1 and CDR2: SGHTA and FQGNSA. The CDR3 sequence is CASSSGLAGETQYF. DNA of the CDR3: TGTGCCAGCAGCTCGGGACTAGCAGGCGAGACCCAGTACTTC.

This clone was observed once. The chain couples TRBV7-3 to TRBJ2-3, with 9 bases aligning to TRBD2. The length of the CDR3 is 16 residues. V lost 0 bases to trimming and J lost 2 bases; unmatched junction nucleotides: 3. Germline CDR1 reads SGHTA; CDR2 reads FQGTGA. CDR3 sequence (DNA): TGTGCCAGCAGCTTAACTAGCGGGAGACCCACAGATACGCAGTATTTT. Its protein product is CASSLTSGRPTDTQYF.

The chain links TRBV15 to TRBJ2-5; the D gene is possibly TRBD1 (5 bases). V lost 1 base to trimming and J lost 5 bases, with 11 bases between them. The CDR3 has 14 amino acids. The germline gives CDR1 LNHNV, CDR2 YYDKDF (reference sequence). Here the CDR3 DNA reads TGTGCCACCAGCAGAGGACAGCCGCCGGAGACCCAGTACTTC. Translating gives CATSRGQPPETQYF.

The CDR3 nucleotides read TGTGCCAGCAGTTTCTTTAATCAGCCCCAGCATTTT. The encoded protein is CASSFFNQPQHF. J is TRBJ1-5 and V is TRBV27; no clear D. Trimming stripped 3 bases from V and 4 bases from J, with 4 bases between. Looked up from germline, CDR1 is MNHEY and CDR2 is SMNVEV (reference sequence). CDR3 length: 12 residues.

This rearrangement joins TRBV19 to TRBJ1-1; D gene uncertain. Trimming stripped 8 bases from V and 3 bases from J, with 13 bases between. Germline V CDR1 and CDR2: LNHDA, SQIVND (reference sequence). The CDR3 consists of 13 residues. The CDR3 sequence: CASGFKADTEAFF. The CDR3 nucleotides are TGTGCCAGTGGGTTCAAGGCGGACACTGAAGCTTTCTTT. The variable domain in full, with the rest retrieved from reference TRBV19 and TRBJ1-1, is DGGITQSPKYLFRKEGQNVTLSCEQNLNHDAMYWYRQDPGQGLRLIYYSQIVNDFQKGDIAEGYSVSREKKESFPLTVTSAQKNPTAFYLCASGFKADTEAFFGQGTRLTVV.

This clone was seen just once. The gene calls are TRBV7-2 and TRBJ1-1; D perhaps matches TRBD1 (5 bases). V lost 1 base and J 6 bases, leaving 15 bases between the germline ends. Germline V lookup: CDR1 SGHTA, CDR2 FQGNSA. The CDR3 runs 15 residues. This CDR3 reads CASSLDGGLTPEAFF. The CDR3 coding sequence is TGTGCCAGCAGCTTAGACGGGGGTCTCACCCCTGAAGCTTTCTTT. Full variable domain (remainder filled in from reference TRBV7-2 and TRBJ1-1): GAGVSQSPSNKVTEKGKDVELRCDPISGHTALYWYRQSLGQGLEFLIYFQGNSAPDKSGLPSDRFSAERTGGSVSTLTIQRTQQEDSAVYLCASSLDGGLTPEAFFGQGTRLTVV.

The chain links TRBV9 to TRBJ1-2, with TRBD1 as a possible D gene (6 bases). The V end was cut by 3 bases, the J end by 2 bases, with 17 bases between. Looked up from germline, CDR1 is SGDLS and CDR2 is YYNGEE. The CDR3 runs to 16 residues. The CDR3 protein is CASSGVRPGANYGYTF. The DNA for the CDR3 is TGTGCCAGCAGCGGCGTAAGGCCAGGGGCAAACTATGGCTACACCTTC.

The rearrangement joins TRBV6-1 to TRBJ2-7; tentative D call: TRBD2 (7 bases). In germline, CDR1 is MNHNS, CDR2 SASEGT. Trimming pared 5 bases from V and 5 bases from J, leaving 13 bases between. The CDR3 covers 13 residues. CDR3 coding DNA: TGTGCCAGCAGTTTGAGGGGGGGTAACGAGCAGTACGTC. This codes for CASSLRGGNEQYV.

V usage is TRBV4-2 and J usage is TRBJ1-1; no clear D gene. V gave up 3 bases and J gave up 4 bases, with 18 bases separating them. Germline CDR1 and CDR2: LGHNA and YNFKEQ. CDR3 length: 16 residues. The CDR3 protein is CASSQRWNGWSTEAFF. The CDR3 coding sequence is TGTGCCAGCAGCCAGAGATGGAACGGGTGGAGCACTGAAGCTTTCTTT.

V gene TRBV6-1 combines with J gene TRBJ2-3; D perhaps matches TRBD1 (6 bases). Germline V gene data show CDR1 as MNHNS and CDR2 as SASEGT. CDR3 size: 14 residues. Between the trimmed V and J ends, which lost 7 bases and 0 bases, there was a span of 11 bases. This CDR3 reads CASNTGPSTDTQYF. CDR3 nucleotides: TGTGCCAGCAATACAGGGCCTAGCACAGATACGCAGTATTTT.

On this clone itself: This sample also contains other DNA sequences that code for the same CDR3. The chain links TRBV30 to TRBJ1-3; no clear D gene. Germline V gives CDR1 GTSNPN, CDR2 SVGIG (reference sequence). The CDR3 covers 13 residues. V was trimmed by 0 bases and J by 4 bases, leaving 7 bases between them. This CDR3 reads CAWSVAGGNTIYF. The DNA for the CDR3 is TGTGCCTGGAGTGTCGCCGGGGGAAACACCATATATTTT.

The CDR3 DNA is TGTGCCAGCAGCTCTTACTTTTCGGGGGGTGGGGGGTCAAACTATGGCTACACCTTC. This codes for CASSSYFSGGGGSNYGYTF. The chain joins TRBV7-9 to TRBJ1-2; maybe TRBD1 (5 bases). Trimming stripped 4 bases from V and 2 bases from J, with 26 bases between. The V gene's germline CDR1 is SEHNR and CDR2 FQNEAQ (reference sequence). The CDR3 loop spans 19 amino acids. Using reference TRBV7-9 and TRBJ1-2 for the parts outside the CDR3, the full variable domain is DTGVSQNPRHKITKRGQNVTFRCDPISEHNRLYWYRQTLGQGPEFLTYFQNEAQLEKSRLLSDRFSAERPKGSFSTLEIQRTEQGDSAMYLCASSSYFSGGGGSNYGYTFGSGTRLTVV.

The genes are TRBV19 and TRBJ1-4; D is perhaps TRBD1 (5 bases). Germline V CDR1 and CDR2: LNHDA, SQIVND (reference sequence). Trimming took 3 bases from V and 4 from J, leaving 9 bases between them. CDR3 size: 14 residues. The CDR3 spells CASSIGGGNEKLFF. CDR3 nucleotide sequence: TGTGCCAGTAGTATCGGGGGGGGTAATGAAAAACTGTTTTTT.

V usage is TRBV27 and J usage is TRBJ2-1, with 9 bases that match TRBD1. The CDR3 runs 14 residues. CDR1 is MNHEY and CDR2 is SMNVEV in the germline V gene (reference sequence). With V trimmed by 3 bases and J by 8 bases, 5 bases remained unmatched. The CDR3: CASSLGTGNDEQFF. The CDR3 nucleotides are TGTGCCAGCAGTTTGGGGACAGGGAACGATGAGCAGTTCTTC.

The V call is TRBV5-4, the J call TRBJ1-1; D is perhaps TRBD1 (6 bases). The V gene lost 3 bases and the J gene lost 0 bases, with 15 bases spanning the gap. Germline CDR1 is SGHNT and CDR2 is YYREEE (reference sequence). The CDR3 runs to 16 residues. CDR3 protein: CASSSGNRAMNTEAFF. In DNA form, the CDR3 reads TGTGCCAGCAGCTCCGGAAACAGGGCGATGAACACTGAAGCTTTCTTT.

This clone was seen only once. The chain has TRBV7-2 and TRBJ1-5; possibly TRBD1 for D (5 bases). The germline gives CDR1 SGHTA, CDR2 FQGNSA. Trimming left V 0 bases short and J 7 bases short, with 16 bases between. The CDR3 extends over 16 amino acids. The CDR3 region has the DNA TGTGCCAGCAGCTTAGCGCAGGGAGGGACGGGACAGCCCCAGCATTTT. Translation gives CASSLAQGGTGQPQHF.

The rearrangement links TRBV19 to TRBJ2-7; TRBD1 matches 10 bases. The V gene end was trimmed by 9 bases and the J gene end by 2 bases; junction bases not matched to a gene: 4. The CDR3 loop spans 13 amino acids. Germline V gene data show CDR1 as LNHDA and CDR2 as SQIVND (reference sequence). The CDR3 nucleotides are TGTGCCAGCCGACAGGGGGCGACCTACGAGCAGTACTTC. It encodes CASRQGATYEQYF.

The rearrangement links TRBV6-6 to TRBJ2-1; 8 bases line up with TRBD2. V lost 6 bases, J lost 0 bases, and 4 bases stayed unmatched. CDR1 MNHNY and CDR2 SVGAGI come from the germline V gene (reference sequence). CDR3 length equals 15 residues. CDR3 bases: TGTGCCAGCAGGGGGAGCGGGGGCTCCTACAATGAGCAGTTCTTC. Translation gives CASRGSGGSYNEQFF.